Listed here are 17 T cell receptor beta chains from one sample, sequenced in a study of T cells in Graves' hyperthyroidism and ophthalmopathy. RNA transcripts provided the source from which TCR beta CDR3 regions were amplified. TCR CDR3 underwent first-round RT-PCR with the HTBI primer set. MiXCR, run by TCRdb on the multiplex PCR reads, gives a single entry per CDR3 protein. The sample records about 280,000 distinct CDR3 sequences, around a quarter being singletons. The sequencing sample was made of blood. The receptors stem from a man in his forties with Graves' hyperthyroidism that later progressed to Graves' ophthalmopathy.

Ten or more counts support this clonotype. This sequence joins TRBV27 and TRBJ2-2; D may be TRBD2 (5 bases). Germline lookup yields CDR1 MNHEY and CDR2 SMNVEV (reference sequence). There are 12 residues in the CDR3. V dropped 6 bases and J dropped 4 bases, with 6 bases sitting between them. This CDR3 reads CASRRVTGELFF. The CDR3, as DNA: TGTGCCAGCAGGAGGGTCACCGGGGAGCTGTTTTTT.

This clonotype came up many times. This sequence joins TRBV14 and TRBJ1-2, with TRBD1 matching over 7 bases. The CDR3 is 15 residues long. V was pared by 1 base and J by 5 bases, with 7 bases of the junction left unmatched. Germline values: CDR1 SGHDN, CDR2 FVKESK. CDR3 sequence: CASSQAQTGLYGYTF. The CDR3 DNA reads TGTGCCAGCAGCCAAGCTCAGACAGGGCTTTATGGCTACACCTTC.

Many counts were recorded for this clonotype. The V gene is TRBV3-1, the J gene TRBJ1-5; D gene ambiguous. The germline CDR1 and CDR2 sequences are LGHDT and YNNKEL (reference sequence). Trimming took off 0 bases at V and 6 bases at J, with 9 bases between the two ends. There are 14 residues in the CDR3. CDR3 loop: CASSQDLRAQPQHF. The DNA for the CDR3 is TGTGCCAGCAGCCAAGATCTGAGGGCTCAGCCCCAGCATTTT.

This clonotype was seen repeatedly, ten times or more. The V and J genes are TRBV19 and TRBJ1-2; 7 bases agree with TRBD1. The CDR3 is 14 residues long. Germline CDR1 reads LNHDA; CDR2 reads SQIVND (reference sequence). The V and J ends lost 6 bases and 4 bases, in that order; junction bases with no gene match: 8. CDR3 in DNA: TGTGCCAGTAGATGGGAAGGGGGCAGCTATGGCTACACCTTC. Protein sequence: CASRWEGGSYGYTF.

As DNA, the CDR3 is TGTGCCAGCAGCTATACCTCGAGCCCACCCGCCTACGAGCAGTACTTC. Protein sequence: CASSYTSSPPAYEQYF. The V and J genes are TRBV11-2 and TRBJ2-7; D not resolved. Between the trimmed V and J ends, which lost 4 bases and 2 bases, there was a span of 18 bases. Germline lookup yields CDR1 SGHAT and CDR2 FQNNGV. The CDR3 runs to 16 residues.

This clonotype has a count of ten or more. The chain carries TRBV29-1 and TRBJ1-1, with a tentative D call TRBD1 (6 bases). CDR3 length: 10 amino acids. Between the trimmed V and J ends, which lost 4 bases and 9 bases, there was a span of 9 bases. Germline CDR1 and CDR2: SQVTM and ANQGSEA. The CDR3 region is CSVGQAKAFF. As DNA, the CDR3 is TGCAGCGTTGGACAGGCCAAAGCTTTCTTT.

The chain recombines TRBV20-1 with TRBJ1-2; 11 nucleotides align to TRBD1. Germline V gene lookup returns CDR1 DFQATT and CDR2 SNEGSKA (reference sequence). The CDR3 is made up of 15 amino acids. V shed 5 bases, J shed 7 bases, and the junction held 12 bases outside the gene matches. CDR3 in amino acids: CSAVGQGASIGGYTF. The DNA of the CDR3 is TGCAGTGCTGTCGGACAGGGGGCGTCAATCGGTGGCTACACCTTC.

This clonotype was detected many times. The genes are TRBV12-3 or TRBV12-4 and TRBJ1-5; no clear D. This CDR3 comprises 18 residues. With 8 bases removed from V and 0 bases from J, the gap between germline ends came to 23 bases. CDR3 DNA sequence: TGTGCCAGCGCCCCGGGGTCAAACTGGAGGGATAGCAATCAGCCCCAGCATTTT. Translation: CASAPGSNWRDSNQPQHF.

Comments on this clonotype: This could be a read error, since a much larger clone is one nucleotide away. This rearrangement joins TRBV3-1 to TRBJ2-7, with TRBD1 matching 7 bases. The length of the CDR3 is 15 residues. Looked up from germline, CDR1 is LGHDT and CDR2 is YNNKEL (reference sequence). The CDR3 region is CASGQGAGGAYEQYF. The CDR3 region has the DNA TGTGCCAGCGGCCAAGGGGCAGGGGGAGCCTACGAGCAGTACTTC.

This clonotype was counted only a few times. The chain is built from TRBV12-3 or TRBV12-4 and TRBJ2-7, with 7 nucleotides matching TRBD2. The CDR3 consists of 15 residues. The trim removed 4 bases at V and 2 bases at J, leaving 8 bases unmatched. For the CDR3, the DNA is TGTGCCAGCAGTTGGCGGGGGAGGGTAACCTACGAGCAGTACTTC. This translates into CASSWRGRVTYEQYF.

This clonotype was seen many times. The J gene is TRBJ2-2, the V gene TRBV30; D remains unclear. Trimming removed 2 bases from V and 6 bases from J, with 7 bases in between. The CDR3 extends over 12 amino acids. Germline loops: CDR1 GTSNPN, CDR2 SVGIG (reference sequence). CDR3 sequence: CAWSPLSGELFF. The CDR3 DNA is TGTGCCTGGAGTCCACTCTCCGGGGAGCTGTTTTTT.

This clonotype came up many times. Possible read error: a much larger clone is one base away. This chain uses TRBV12-3 or TRBV12-4 with TRBJ2-7; D unclear. The CDR3 sequence is 12 residues long. The V gene lost 8 bases and the J gene lost 4 bases, with 12 bases spanning the gap. The chain's CDR3 is CASGQSDYEQYF. CDR3 bases: TGTGCCAGCGGCCAGTCGGATTACGAGCAGTACTTC.

This clonotype was detected ten times or more. The chain links TRBV5-1 to TRBJ2-2, with D perhaps TRBD1 (5 bases). The V gene's germline CDR1 is SGHRS and CDR2 YFSETQ. The CDR3 covers 13 residues. V lost 6 bases and J lost 5, with 11 bases in between. CDR3 amino acids: CASIGVLTGELFF. CDR3 bases: TGCGCCAGCATAGGGGTGTTGACCGGGGAGCTGTTTTTT.

This clonotype has a handful of counts. The CDR3 here is CASSYSPGDDGYTF. The CDR3, as DNA: TGTGCCAGCAGTTACTCGCCAGGGGATGATGGCTACACCTTC. The chain joins TRBV12-3 or TRBV12-4 to TRBJ1-2, with D possibly TRBD1 on 6 matching bases. Trimming took off 4 bases at V and 6 bases at J, with 15 bases between the two ends. CDR3 length equals 14 residues.

The V call is TRBV28, the J call TRBJ2-5, with D tentatively TRBD1 or TRBD2 (5 bases each). There are 14 residues in the CDR3. Between the trimmed V and J ends, which lost 2 bases and 5 bases, there was a span of 12 bases. CDR1 is MDHEN, CDR2 SYDVKM, per germline. CDR3 coding DNA: TGTGCCAGCAGTTTACAGGGAGTACCGGAGACCCAGTACTTC. Its protein is CASSLQGVPETQYF.

This clonotype was seen ten or more times. The chain couples TRBV24-1 to TRBJ2-5; D is possibly TRBD2 (6 bases). The CDR3 consists of 16 residues. Between the trimmed V and J ends, which lost 3 bases and 5 bases, there was a span of 18 bases. The germline CDR1 and CDR2 sequences are KGHDR and SFDVKD. The CDR3 sequence is CATSDESSSGAETQYF. The CDR3 DNA sequence: TGTGCCACCAGTGATGAATCCTCCTCGGGAGCGGAGACCCAGTACTTC.

The chain employs TRBV27 and TRBJ1-2, with D possibly TRBD1 on 5 matching bases. The V and J ends lost 4 bases and 6 bases respectively, with 15 bases between them. The CDR3 is made up of 14 amino acids. Germline lookup yields CDR1 MNHEY and CDR2 SMNVEV (reference sequence). The CDR3 nucleotides read TGTGCCAGCAGTTGGGGGGGGGGAATACATGGCTACACCTTC. This translates into CASSWGGGIHGYTF.